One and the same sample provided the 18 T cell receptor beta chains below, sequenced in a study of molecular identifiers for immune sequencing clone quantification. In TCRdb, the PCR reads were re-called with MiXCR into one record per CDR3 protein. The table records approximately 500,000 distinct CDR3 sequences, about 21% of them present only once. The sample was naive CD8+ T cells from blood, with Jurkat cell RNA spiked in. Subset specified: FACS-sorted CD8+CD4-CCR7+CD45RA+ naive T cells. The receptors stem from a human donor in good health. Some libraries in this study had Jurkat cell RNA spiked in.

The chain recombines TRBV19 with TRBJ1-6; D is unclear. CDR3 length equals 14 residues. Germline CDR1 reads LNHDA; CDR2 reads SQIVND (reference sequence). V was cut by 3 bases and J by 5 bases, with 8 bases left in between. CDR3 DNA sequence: TGTGCCAGTAGTATTTGGAAAGATAATTCACCCCTCCACTTT. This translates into CASSIWKDNSPLHF.

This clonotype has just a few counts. The CDR3 sequence is CASSLSAGDQPQHF. The CDR3 coding sequence is TGTGCCAGCAGTTTATCGGCAGGGGATCAGCCCCAGCATTTT. The chain couples TRBV27 to TRBJ1-5, with D perhaps matching TRBD1 (6 bases). Trimming pared 0 bases from V and 5 bases from J, leaving 8 bases between. The CDR3 contains 14 residues. Germline V gene sequence: CDR1 MNHEY, CDR2 SMNVEV (reference sequence).

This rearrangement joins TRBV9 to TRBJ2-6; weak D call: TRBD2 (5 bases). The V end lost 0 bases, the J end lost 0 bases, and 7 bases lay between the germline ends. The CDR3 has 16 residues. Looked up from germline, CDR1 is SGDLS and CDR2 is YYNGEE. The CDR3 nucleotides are TGTGCCAGCAGCGTAGACGGGGACTCTGGGGCCAACGTCCTGACTTTC. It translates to CASSVDGDSGANVLTF.

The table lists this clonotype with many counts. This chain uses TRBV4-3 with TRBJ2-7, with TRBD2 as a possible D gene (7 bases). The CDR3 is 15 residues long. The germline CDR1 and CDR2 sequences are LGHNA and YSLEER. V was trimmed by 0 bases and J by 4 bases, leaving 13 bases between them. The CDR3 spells CASSQERGPWYEQYF. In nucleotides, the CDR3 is TGCGCCAGCAGCCAAGAGCGGGGGCCTTGGTACGAGCAGTACTTC.

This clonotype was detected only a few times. The CDR3 DNA follows: TGTGCCAGCAGCTTAGCAGGCGCGGGCACTGAAGCTTTCTTT. It is translated as CASSLAGAGTEAFF. The gene calls are TRBV7-2 and TRBJ1-1; no clear D gene. Between the trimmed V and J ends, which lost 0 bases and 4 bases, there was a span of 9 bases. The CDR3 consists of 14 residues. Germline CDR1 is SGHTA and CDR2 is FQGNSA. Variable domain in full (rest from reference TRBV7-2 and TRBJ1-1): GAGVSQSPSNKVTEKGKDVELRCDPISGHTALYWYRQSLGQGLEFLIYFQGNSAPDKSGLPSDRFSAERTGGSVSTLTIQRTQQEDSAVYLCASSLAGAGTEAFFGQGTRLTVV.

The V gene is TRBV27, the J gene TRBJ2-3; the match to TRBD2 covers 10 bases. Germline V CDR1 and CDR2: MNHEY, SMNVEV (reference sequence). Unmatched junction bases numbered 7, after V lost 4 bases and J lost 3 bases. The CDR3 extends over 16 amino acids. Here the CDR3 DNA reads TGTGCCAGCAGTTCCCTACTAGCGGGAAGGACAGATACGCAGTATTTT. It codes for CASSSLLAGRTDTQYF.

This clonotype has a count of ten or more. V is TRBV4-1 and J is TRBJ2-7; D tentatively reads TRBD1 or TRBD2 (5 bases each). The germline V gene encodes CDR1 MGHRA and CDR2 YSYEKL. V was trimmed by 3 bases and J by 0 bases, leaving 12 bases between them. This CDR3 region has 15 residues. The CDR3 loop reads CASSHGTSSSYEQYF. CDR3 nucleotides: TGCGCCAGCAGCCACGGGACGTCAAGCTCCTACGAGCAGTACTTC.

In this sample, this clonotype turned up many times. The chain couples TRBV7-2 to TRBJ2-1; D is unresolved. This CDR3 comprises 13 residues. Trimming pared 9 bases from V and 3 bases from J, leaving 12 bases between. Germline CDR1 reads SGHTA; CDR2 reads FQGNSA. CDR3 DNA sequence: TGTGCCAGTAGACTCCCTGGCTACAATGAGCAGTTCTTC. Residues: CASRLPGYNEQFF.

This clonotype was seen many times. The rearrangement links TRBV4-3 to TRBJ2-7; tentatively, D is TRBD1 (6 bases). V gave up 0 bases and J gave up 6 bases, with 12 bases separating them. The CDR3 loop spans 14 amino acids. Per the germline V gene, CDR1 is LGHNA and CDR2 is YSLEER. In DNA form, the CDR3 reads TGCGCCAGCAGCCAAGATCCCACAGGGCGCGAGCAGTACTTC. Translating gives CASSQDPTGREQYF.

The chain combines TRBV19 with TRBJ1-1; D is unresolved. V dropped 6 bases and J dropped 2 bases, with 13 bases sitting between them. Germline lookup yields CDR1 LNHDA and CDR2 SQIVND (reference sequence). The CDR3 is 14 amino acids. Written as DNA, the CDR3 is TGTGCCAGTAGCCTGGGGTCTTCAAACACTGAAGCTTTCTTT. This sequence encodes CASSLGSSNTEAFF.

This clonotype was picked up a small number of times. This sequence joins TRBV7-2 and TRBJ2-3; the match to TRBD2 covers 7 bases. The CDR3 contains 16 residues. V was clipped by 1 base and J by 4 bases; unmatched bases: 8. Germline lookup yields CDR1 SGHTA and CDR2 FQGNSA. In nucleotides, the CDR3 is TGTGCCAGCAGCTTAGTCGGGGGGACCGTGGCAGATACGCAGTATTTT. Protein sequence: CASSLVGGTVADTQYF.

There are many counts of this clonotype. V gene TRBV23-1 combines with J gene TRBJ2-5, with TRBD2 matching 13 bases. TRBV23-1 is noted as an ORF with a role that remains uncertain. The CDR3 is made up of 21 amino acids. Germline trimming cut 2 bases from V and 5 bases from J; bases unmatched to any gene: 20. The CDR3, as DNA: TGCGCCAGCAGTCAAGAAGAACCCCTACTAGCGGGGGGGCCCTCGGATGAGACCCAGTACTTC. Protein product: CASSQEEPLLAGGPSDETQYF.

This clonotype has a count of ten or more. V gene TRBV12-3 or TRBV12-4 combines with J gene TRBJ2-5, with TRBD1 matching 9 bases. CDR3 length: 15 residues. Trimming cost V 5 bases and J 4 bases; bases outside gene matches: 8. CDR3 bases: TGTGCCAGCAGTAGAGGACAGGGGAATTTAGAGACCCAGTACTTC. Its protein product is CASSRGQGNLETQYF.

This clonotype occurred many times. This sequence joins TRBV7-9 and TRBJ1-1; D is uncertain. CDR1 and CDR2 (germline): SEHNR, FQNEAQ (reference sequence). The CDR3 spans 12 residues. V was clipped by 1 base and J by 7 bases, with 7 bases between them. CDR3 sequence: CASSLVASEAFF. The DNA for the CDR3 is TGTGCCAGCAGCTTAGTGGCCAGTGAAGCTTTCTTT.

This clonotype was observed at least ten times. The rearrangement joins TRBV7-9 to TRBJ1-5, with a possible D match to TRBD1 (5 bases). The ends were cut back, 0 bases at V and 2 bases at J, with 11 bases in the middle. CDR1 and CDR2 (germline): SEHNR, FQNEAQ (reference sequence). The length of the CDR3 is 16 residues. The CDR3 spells CASSLARGDGNQPQHF. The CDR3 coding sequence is TGTGCCAGCAGCTTAGCTCGTGGGGACGGCAATCAGCCCCAGCATTTT. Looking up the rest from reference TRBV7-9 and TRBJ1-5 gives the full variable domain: DTGVSQNPRHKITKRGQNVTFRCDPISEHNRLYWYRQTLGQGPEFLTYFQNEAQLEKSRLLSDRFSAERPKGSFSTLEIQRTEQGDSAMYLCASSLARGDGNQPQHFGDGTRLSIL.

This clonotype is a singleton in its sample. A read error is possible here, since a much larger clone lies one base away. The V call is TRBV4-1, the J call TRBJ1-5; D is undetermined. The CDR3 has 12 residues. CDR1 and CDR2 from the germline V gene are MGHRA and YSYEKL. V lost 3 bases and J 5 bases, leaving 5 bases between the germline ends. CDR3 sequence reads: CASSQLDQPQHF. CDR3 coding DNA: TGCGCCAGCAGCCAGCTAGATCAGCCCCAGCATTTT.

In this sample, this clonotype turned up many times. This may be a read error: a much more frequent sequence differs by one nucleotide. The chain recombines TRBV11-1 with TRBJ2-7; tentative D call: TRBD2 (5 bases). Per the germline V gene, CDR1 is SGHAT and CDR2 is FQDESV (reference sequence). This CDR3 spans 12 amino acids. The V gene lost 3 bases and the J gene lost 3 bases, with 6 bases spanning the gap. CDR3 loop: CASSFEGYEQYF. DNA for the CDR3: TGTGCCAGCAGCTTCGAGGGCTACGAGCAGTACTTC.

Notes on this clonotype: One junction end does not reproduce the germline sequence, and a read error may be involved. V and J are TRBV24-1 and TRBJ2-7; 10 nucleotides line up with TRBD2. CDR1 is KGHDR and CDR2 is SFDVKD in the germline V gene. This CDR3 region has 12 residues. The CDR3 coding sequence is TGTGCCACCGGGACTAGCGACTACGTGCAGTACTTC. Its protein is CATGTSDYVQYF.